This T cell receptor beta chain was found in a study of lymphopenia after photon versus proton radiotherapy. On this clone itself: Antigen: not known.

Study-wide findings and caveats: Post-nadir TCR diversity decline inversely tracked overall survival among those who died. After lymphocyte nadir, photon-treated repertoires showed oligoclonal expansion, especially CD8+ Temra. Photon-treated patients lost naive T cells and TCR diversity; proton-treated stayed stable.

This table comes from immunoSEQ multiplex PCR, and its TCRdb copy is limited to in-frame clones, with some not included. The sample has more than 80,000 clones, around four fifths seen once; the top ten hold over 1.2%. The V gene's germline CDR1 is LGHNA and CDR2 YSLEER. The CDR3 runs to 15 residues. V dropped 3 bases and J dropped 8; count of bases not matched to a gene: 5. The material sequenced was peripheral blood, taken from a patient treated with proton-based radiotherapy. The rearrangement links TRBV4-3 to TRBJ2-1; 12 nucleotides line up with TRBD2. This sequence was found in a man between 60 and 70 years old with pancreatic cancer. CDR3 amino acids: CASSQTSGSGHEQFF. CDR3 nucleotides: TGCGCCAGCAGCCAGACTAGCGGGAGTGGTCATGAGCAGTTCTTC.